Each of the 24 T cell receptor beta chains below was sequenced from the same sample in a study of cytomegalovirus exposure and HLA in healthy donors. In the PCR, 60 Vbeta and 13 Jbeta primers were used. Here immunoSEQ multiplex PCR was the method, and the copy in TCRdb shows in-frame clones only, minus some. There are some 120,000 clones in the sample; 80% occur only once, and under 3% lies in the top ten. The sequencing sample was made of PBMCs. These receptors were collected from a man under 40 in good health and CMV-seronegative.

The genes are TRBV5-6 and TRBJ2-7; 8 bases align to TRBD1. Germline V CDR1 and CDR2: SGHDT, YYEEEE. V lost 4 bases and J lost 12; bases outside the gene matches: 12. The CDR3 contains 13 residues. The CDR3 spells CASSGPDRVVRYF. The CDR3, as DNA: TGTGCCAGCAGCGGCCCGGACAGGGTAGTTCGGTACTTC.

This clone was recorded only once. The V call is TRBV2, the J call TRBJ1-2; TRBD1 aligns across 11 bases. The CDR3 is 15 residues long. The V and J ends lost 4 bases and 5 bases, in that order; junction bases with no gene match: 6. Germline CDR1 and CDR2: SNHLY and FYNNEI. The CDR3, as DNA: TGTGCCAGCAGTGCCTCTCGGGACAGGGGGTATGGCTACACCTTC. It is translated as CASSASRDRGYGYTF.

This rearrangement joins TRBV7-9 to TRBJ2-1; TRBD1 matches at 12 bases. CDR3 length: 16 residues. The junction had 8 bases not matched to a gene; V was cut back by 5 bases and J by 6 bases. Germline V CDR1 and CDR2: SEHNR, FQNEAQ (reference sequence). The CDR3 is CASSATTGQGANEQFF. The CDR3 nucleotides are TGTGCCAGCAGCGCGACTACGGGACAGGGGGCCAATGAGCAGTTCTTC.

The CDR3, as DNA: TGTGCCAGCAGTATAGGGACTAGCGGGACTAATGAGCAGTTCTTC. Translation: CASSIGTSGTNEQFF. The V gene is TRBV27, the J gene TRBJ2-1, with 13 bases identical to TRBD2. V was clipped by 5 bases and J by 7 bases; unmatched bases: 5. Germline V lookup: CDR1 MNHEY, CDR2 SMNVEV (reference sequence). This CDR3 region has 15 residues.

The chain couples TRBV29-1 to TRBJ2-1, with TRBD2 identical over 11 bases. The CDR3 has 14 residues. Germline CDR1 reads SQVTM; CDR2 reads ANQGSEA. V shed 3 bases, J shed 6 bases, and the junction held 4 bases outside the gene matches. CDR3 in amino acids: CSVDRLAGGNEQFF. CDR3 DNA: TGCAGCGTTGATAGGCTAGCGGGAGGCAATGAGCAGTTCTTC.

This CDR3 reads CASSYESGLGETQYF. For the CDR3, the DNA is TGTGCCAGCAGTTACGAGTCGGGGTTGGGGGAGACCCAGTACTTC. The chain joins TRBV6-5 to TRBJ2-5; D might be TRBD2 (5 bases). V lost 2 bases, J lost 5 bases, and 15 bases lay in between. CDR3 length equals 15 residues. CDR1 and CDR2 (germline): MNHEY, SVGAGI.

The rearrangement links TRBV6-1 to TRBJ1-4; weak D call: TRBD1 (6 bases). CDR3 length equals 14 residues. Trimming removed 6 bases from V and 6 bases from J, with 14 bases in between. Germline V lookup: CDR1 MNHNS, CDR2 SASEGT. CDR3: CASRTTGLYEKLFF. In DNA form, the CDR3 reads TGTGCCAGCAGGACAACAGGGTTGTATGAAAAACTGTTTTTT.

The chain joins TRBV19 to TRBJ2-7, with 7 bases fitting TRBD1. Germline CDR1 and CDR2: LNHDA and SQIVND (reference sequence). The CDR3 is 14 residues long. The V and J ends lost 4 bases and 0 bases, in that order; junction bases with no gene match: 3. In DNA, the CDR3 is TGTGCCAGTAGTACCCGGGACAGCTCCTACGAGCAGTACTTC. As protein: CASSTRDSSYEQYF.

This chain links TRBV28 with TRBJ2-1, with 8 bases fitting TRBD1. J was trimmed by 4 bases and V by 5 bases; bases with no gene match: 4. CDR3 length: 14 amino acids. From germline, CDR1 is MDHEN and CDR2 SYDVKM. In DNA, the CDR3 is TGTGCCAGCAGTCCCGGACAGGGATACAATGAGCAGTTCTTC. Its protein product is CASSPGQGYNEQFF.

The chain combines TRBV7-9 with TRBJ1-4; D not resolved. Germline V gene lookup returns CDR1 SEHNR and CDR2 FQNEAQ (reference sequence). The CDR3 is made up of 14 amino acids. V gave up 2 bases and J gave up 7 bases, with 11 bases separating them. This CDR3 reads CASSLSLRSEKLFF. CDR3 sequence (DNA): TGTGCCAGCAGCTTATCCTTACGGAGTGAAAAACTGTTTTTT.

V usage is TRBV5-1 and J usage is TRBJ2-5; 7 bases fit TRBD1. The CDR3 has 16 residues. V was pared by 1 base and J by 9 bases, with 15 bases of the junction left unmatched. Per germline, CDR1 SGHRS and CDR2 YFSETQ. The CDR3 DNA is TGCGCCAGCAGCTTGCAAGGGACAGTCGCTGTTGAGGCCCAGTACTTC. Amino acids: CASSLQGTVAVEAQYF.

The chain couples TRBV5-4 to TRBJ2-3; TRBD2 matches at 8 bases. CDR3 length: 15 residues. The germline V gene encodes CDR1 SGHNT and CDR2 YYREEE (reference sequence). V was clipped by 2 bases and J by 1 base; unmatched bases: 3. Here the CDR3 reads CASSFQAGGTDTQYF. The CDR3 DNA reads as TGTGCCAGCAGCTTCCAAGCGGGGGGCACAGATACGCAGTATTTT.

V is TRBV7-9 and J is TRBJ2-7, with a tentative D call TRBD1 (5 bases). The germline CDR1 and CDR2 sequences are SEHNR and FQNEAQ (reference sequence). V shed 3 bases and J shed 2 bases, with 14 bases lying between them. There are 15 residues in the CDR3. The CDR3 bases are TGTGCCAGCAGCTTCCAGGGCGGTGGTGCCTACGAGCAGTACTTC. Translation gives CASSFQGGGAYEQYF.

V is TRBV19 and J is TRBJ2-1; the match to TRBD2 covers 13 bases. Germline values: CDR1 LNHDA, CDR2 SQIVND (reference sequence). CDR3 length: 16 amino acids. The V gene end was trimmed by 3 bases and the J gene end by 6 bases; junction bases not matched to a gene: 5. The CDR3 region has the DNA TGTGCCAGTAGTATCGGACTAGCGGGAGCGCCCAATGAGCAGTTCTTC. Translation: CASSIGLAGAPNEQFF. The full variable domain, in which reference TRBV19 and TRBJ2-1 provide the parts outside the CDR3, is DGGITQSPKYLFRKEGQNVTLSCEQNLNHDAMYWYRQDPGQGLRLIYYSQIVNDFQKGDIAEGYSVSREKKESFPLTVTSAQKNPTAFYLCASSIGLAGAPNEQFFGPGTRLTVL.

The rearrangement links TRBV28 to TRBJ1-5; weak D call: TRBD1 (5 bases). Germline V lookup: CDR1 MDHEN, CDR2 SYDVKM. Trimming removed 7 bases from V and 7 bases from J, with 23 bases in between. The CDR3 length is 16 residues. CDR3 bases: TGTGCCAGCATAACCGCCCAGTCCGGGGGGAGACAGCCCCAGCATTTT. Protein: CASITAQSGGRQPQHF. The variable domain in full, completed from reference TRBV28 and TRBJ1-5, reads DVKVTQSSRYLVKRTGEKVFLECVQDMDHENMFWYRQDPGLGLRLIYFSYDVKMKEKGDIPEGYSVSREKKERFSLILESASTNQTSMYLCASITAQSGGRQPQHFGDGTRLSIL.

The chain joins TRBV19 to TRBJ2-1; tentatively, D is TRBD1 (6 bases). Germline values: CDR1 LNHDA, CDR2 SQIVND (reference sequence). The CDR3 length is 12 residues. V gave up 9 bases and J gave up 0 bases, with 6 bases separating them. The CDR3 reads CASRGSYNEQFF. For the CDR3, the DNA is TGTGCCAGCAGGGGCTCCTACAATGAGCAGTTCTTC. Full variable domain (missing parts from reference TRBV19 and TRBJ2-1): DGGITQSPKYLFRKEGQNVTLSCEQNLNHDAMYWYRQDPGQGLRLIYYSQIVNDFQKGDIAEGYSVSREKKESFPLTVTSAQKNPTAFYLCASRGSYNEQFFGPGTRLTVL.

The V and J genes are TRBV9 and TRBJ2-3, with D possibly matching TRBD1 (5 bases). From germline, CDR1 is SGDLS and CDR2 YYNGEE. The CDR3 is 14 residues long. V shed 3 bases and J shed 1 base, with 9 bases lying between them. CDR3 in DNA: TGTGCCAGCAGCGGGCCCAGGGGCACAGATACGCAGTATTTT. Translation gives CASSGPRGTDTQYF. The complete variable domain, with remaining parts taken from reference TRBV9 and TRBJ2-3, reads DSGVTQTPKHLITATGQRVTLRCSPRSGDLSVYWYQQSLDQGLQFLIQYYNGEERAKGNILERFSAQQFPDLHSELNLSSLELGDSALYFCASSGPRGTDTQYFGPGTRLTVL.

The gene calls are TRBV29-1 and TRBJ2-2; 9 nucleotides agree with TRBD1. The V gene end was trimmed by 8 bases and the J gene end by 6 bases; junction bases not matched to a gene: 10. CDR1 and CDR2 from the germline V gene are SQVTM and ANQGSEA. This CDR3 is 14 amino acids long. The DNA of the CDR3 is TGCAGCTTGAAGACAGGGGGGAGCGCCGGGGAGCTGTTTTTT. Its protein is CSLKTGGSAGELFF.

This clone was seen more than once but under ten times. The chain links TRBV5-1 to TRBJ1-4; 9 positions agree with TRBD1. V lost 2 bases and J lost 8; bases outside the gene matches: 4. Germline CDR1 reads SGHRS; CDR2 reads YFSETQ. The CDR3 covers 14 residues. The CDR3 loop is CASSFGTGYEKLFF. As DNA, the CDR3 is TGCGCCAGCAGCTTCGGGACAGGGTACGAAAAACTGTTTTTT.

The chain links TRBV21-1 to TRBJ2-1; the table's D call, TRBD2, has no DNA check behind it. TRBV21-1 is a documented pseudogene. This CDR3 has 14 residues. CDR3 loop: CASSKGGVSRDQFF. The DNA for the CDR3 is TGTGCCAGCAGCAAAGGCGGGGTCTCCCGGGATCAGTTCTTC.

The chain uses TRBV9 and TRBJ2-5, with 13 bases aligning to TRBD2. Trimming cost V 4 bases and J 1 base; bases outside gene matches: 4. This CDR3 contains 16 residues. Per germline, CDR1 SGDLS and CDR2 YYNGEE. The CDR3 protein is CASSPLAGGPQETQYF. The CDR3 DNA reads TGTGCCAGCAGCCCACTAGCGGGAGGGCCCCAAGAGACCCAGTACTTC.

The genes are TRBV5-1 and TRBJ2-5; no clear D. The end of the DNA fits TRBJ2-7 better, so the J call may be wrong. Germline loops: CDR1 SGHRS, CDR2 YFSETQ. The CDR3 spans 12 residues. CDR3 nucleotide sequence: TGCGCCAGCCGCGGTGGGGCCTACGAGCAGTACTTC. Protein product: CASRGGAYEQYF.

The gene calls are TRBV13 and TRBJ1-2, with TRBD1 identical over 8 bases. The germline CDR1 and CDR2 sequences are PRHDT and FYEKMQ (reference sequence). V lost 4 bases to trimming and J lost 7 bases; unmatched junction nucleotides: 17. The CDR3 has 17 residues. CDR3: CASSSPPTRGRGLGYTF. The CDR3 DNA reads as TGTGCCAGCAGCTCCCCACCGACCAGGGGCAGGGGGCTTGGCTACACCTTC. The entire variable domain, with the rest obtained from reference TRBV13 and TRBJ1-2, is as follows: AAGVIQSPRHLIKEKRETATLKCYPIPRHDTVYWYQQGPGQDPQFLISFYEKMQSDKGSIPDRFSAQQFSDYHSELNMSSLELGDSALYFCASSSPPTRGRGLGYTFGSGTRLTVV.

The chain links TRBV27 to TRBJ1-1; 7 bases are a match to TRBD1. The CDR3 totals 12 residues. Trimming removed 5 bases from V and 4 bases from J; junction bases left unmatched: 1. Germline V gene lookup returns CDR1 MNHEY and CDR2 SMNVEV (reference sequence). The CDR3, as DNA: TGTGCCAGCAGTCCAGGGGGCACTGAAGCTTTCTTT. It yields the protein CASSPGGTEAFF.